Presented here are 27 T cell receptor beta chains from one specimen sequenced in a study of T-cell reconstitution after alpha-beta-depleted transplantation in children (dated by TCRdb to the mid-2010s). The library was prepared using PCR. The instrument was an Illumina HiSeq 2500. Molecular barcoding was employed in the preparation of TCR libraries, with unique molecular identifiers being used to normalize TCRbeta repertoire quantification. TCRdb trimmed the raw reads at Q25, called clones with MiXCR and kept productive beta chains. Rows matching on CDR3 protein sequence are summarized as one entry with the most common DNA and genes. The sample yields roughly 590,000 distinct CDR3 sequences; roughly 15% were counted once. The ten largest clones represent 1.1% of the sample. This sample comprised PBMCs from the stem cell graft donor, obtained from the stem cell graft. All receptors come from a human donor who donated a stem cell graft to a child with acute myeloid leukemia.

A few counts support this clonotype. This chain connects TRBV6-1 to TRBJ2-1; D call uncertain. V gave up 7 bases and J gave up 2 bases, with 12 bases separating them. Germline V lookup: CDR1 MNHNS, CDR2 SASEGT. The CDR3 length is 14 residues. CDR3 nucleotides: TGTGCCAGCATCCGGGCATCAACCTACAATGAGCAGTTCTTC. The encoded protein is CASIRASTYNEQFF.

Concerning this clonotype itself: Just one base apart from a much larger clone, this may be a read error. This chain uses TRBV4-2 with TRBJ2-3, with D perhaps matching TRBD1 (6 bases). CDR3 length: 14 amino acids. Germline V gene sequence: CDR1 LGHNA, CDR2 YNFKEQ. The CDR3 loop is CASSPRTATDTHYF. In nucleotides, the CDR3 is TGTGCCAGCAGCCCCCGGACAGCCACAGATACGCATTATTTT.

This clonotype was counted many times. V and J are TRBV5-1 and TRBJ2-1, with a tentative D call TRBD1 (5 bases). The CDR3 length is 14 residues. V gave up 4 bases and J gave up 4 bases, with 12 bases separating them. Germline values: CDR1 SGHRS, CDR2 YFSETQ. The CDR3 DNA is TGCGCCAGCAGCCTAACGACAGCTTACAATGAGCAGTTCTTC. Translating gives CASSLTTAYNEQFF. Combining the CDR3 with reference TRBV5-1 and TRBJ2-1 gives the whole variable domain KAGVTQTPRYLIKTRGQQVTLSCSPISGHRSVSWYQQTPGQGLQFLFEYFSETQRNKGNFPGRFSGRQFSNSRSEMNVSTLELGDSALYLCASSLTTAYNEQFFGPGTRLTVL.

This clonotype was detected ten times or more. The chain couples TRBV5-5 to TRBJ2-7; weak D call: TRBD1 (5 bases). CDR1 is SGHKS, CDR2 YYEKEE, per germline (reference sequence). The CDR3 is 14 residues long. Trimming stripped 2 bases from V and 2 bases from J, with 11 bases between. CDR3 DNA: TGTGCCAGCAGCTTAGCCGCCAGGGCCTACGAGCAGTACGTC. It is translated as CASSLAARAYEQYV.

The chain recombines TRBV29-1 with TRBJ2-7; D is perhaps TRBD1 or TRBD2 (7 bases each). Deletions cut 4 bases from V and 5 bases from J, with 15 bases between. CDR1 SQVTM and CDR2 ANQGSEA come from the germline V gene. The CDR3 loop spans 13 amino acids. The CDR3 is CSVARGGLNEQYF. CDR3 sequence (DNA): TGCAGCGTTGCCAGGGGGGGGCTGAACGAGCAGTACTTC.

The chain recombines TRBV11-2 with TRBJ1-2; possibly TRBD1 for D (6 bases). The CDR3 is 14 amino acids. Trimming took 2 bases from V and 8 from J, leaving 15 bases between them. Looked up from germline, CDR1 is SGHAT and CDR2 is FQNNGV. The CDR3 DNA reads TGTGCCAGCAGCTTAACGCGGGGGGCTAGCGGCTACACCTTC. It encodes CASSLTRGASGYTF. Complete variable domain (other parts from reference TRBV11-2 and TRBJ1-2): EAGVAQSPRYKIIEKRQSVAFWCNPISGHATLYWYQQILGQGPKLLIQFQNNGVVDDSQLPKDRFSAERLKGVDSTLKIQPAKLEDSAVYLCASSLTRGASGYTFGSGTRLTVV.

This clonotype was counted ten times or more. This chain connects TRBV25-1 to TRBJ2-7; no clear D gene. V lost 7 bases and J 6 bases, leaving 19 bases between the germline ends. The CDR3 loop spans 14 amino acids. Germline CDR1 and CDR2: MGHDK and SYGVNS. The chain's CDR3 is CASTPLGSGREQYF. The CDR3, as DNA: TGTGCCAGCACCCCCTTGGGATCCGGGCGCGAGCAGTACTTC.

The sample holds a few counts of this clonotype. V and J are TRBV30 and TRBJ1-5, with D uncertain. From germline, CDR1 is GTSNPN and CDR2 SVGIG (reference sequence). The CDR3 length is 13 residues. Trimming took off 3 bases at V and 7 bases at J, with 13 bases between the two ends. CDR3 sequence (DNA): TGTGCCTGGAGCGAGGGATCCCGGCAGCCCCAGCATTTT. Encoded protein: CAWSEGSRQPQHF.

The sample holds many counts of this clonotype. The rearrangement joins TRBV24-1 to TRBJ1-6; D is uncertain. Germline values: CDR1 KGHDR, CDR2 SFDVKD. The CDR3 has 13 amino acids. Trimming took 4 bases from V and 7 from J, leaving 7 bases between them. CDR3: CATSDGYNSPLHF. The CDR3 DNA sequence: TGTGCCACCAGTGACGGGTACAATTCACCCCTCCACTTT.

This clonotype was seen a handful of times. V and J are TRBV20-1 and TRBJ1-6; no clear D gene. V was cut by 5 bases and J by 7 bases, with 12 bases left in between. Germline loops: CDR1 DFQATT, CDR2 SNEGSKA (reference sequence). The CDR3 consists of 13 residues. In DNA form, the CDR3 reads TGCAGTGCTGAACGGGCCCTAAATTCACCCCTCCACTTT. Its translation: CSAERALNSPLHF.

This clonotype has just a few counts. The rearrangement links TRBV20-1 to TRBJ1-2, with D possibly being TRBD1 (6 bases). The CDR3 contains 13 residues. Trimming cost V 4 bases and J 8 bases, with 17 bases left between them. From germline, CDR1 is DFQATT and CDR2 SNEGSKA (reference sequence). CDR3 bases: TGCAGTGCTAAGGAGTGGGGGGCTCAGGGCTACACCTTC. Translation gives CSAKEWGAQGYTF.

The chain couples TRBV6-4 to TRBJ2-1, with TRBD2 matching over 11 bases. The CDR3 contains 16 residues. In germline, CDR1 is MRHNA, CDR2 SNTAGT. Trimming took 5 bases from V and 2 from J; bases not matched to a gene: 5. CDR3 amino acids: CASSQLAGATYNEQFF. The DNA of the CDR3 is TGTGCCAGCAGTCAACTAGCGGGGGCCACCTACAATGAGCAGTTCTTC.

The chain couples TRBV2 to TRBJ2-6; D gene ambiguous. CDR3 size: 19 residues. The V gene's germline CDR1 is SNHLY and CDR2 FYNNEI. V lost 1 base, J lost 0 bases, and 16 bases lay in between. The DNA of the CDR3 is TGTGCCAGCAGTGAAGTTGGCAGTGCGAAGAGCTCTGGGGCCAACGTCCTGACTTTC. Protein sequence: CASSEVGSAKSSGANVLTF.

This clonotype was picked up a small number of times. The CDR3 sequence is CASSFPDRLGTEAFF. In DNA form, the CDR3 reads TGCGCCAGCAGCTTCCCGGATCGATTGGGCACTGAAGCTTTCTTT. The chain joins TRBV5-1 to TRBJ1-1, with unresolved D. The V end was cut by 2 bases, the J end by 4 bases, with 15 bases between. In germline, CDR1 is SGHRS, CDR2 YFSETQ. This CDR3 comprises 15 residues.

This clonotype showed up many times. The CDR3 DNA is TGCAGTGCTAGAATAAACCCAACTAATGAAAAACTGTTTTTT. Residues: CSARINPTNEKLFF. The chain joins TRBV20-1 to TRBJ1-4; no clear D gene. The germline V gene has CDR1 DFQATT and CDR2 SNEGSKA (reference sequence). This CDR3 region has 14 residues. V lost 2 bases and J 0 bases, leaving 7 bases between the germline ends.

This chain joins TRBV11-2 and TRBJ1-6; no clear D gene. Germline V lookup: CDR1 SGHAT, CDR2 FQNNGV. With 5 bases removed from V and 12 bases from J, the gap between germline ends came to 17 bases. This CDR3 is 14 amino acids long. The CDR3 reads CASSGRAGVGPLHF. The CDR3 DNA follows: TGTGCCAGCAGCGGGCGGGCAGGAGTAGGACCCCTCCACTTT.

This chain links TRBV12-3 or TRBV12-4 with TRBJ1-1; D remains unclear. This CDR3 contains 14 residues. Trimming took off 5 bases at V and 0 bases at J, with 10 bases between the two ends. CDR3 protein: CASSPRWMNTEAFF. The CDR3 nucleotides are TGTGCCAGCAGTCCGAGGTGGATGAACACTGAAGCTTTCTTT.

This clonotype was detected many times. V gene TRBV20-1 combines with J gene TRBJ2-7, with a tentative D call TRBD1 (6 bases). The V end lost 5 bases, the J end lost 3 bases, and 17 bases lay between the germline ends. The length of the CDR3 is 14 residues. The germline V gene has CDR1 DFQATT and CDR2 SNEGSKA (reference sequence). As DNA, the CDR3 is TGCAGTGCTCGAGCCGGGGACACCCTCTACGAGCAGTACGTC. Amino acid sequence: CSARAGDTLYEQYV.

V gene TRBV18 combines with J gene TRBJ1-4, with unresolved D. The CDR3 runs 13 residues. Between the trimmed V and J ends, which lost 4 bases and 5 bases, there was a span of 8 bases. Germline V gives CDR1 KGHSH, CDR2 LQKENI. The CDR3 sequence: CASSQGENEKLFF. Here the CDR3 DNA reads TGTGCCAGCTCACAGGGAGAAAATGAAAAACTGTTTTTT.

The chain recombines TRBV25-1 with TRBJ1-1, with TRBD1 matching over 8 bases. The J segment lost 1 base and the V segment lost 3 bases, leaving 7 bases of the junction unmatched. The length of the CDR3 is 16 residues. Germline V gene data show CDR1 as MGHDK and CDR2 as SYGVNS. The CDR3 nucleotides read TGTGCCAGCAGTGAGAGGGCCGGGACAGGGAACACTGAAGCTTTCTTT. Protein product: CASSERAGTGNTEAFF.

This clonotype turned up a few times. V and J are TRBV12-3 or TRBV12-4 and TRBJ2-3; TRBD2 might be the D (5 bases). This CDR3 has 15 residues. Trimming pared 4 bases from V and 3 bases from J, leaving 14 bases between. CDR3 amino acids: CASSSRTGRTDTQYF. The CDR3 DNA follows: TGTGCCAGCAGTTCTCGGACTGGAAGAACAGATACGCAGTATTTT.

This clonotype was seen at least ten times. The CDR3 DNA is TGTGCCAGCAGCGAGAGCGGGGGGGCTCCTAATGAGCAGTTCTTC. Encoded protein: CASSESGGAPNEQFF. This sequence joins TRBV9 and TRBJ2-1; 10 bases agree with TRBD2. The length of the CDR3 is 15 residues. The germline gives CDR1 SGDLS, CDR2 YYNGEE. The trim removed 3 bases at V and 7 bases at J, leaving 7 bases unmatched. Drawing the rest from reference TRBV9 and TRBJ2-1, the complete variable domain is DSGVTQTPKHLITATGQRVTLRCSPRSGDLSVYWYQQSLDQGLQFLIQYYNGEERAKGNILERFSAQQFPDLHSELNLSSLELGDSALYFCASSESGGAPNEQFFGPGTRLTVL.

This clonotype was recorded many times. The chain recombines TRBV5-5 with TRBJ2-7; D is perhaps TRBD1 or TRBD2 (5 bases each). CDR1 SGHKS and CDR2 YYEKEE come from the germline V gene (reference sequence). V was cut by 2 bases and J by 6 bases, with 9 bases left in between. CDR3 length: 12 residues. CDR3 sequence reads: CASSLSGAEQYV. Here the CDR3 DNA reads TGTGCCAGCAGCTTATCCGGGGCCGAGCAGTACGTC.

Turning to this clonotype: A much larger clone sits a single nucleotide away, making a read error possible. The CDR3 DNA sequence: TGTGCCGCCTCAGCCGGTCGTCATAGCACAGATACGCAGTATTTT. Amino acids: CAASAGRHSTDTQYF. This chain joins TRBV15 and TRBJ2-3; D ambiguous. With 11 bases removed from V and 0 bases from J, the gap between germline ends came to 18 bases. The CDR3 consists of 15 residues. Germline V lookup: CDR1 LNHNV, CDR2 YYDKDF (reference sequence).

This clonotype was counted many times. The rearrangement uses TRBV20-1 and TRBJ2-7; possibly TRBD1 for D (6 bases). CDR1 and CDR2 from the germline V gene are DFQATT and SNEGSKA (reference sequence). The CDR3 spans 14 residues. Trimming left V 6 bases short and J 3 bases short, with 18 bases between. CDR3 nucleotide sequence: TGCAGTGCGATGACAGGATCTGAGTACTACGAGCAGTACTTC. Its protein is CSAMTGSEYYEQYF.

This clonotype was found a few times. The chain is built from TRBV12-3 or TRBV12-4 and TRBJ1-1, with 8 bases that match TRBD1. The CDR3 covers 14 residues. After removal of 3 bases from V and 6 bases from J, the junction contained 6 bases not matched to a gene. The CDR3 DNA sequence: TGTGCCAGCAGTTTGGCAAGGACAGGGTCTGAAGCTTTCTTT. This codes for CASSLARTGSEAFF.

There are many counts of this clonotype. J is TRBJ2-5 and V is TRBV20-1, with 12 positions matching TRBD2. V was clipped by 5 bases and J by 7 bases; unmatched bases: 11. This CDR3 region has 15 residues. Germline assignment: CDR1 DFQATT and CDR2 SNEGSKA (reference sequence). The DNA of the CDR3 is TGCAGTGCTCCCAGACTAGCGGGGGAGGCGGGGACCCAGTACTTC. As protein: CSAPRLAGEAGTQYF.